The T cell receptor (beta chain) under discussion was sequenced for a study of blood T cell repertoires in COVID-19. Study details: Acute and convalescent COVID-19 samples came from the United States, Italy and Spain. PBMCs, B-cell-depleted T cells, or T cells were the source of the cDNA or gDNA that made up the material.

As originally analysed: Estimates of nucleated cell counts were drawn from the amplification of reference gene primers. Clones were read by immunoSEQ multiplex PCR, and TCRdb kept only the in-frame ones, dropping some. The DNA gave D and trimming, while V, J and clone size come from that table. The sample has around 170,000 clones; around 86% are singletons. This CDR3 has 16 amino acids. Trimming took 6 bases from V and 0 from J; bases not matched to a gene: 3. Per germline, CDR1 SGHAT and CDR2 FQNNGV. The V call is TRBV11-2, the J call TRBJ1-6; 9 positions agree with TRBD1. The source is a man aged 70 or older who had recovered from COVID-19. Sequencing was done on a sample of peripheral blood. CDR3 loop: CASRTGGSSYNSPLHF. The CDR3 DNA follows: TGTGCCAGCAGGACAGGGGGGAGCTCCTATAATTCACCCCTCCACTTT.